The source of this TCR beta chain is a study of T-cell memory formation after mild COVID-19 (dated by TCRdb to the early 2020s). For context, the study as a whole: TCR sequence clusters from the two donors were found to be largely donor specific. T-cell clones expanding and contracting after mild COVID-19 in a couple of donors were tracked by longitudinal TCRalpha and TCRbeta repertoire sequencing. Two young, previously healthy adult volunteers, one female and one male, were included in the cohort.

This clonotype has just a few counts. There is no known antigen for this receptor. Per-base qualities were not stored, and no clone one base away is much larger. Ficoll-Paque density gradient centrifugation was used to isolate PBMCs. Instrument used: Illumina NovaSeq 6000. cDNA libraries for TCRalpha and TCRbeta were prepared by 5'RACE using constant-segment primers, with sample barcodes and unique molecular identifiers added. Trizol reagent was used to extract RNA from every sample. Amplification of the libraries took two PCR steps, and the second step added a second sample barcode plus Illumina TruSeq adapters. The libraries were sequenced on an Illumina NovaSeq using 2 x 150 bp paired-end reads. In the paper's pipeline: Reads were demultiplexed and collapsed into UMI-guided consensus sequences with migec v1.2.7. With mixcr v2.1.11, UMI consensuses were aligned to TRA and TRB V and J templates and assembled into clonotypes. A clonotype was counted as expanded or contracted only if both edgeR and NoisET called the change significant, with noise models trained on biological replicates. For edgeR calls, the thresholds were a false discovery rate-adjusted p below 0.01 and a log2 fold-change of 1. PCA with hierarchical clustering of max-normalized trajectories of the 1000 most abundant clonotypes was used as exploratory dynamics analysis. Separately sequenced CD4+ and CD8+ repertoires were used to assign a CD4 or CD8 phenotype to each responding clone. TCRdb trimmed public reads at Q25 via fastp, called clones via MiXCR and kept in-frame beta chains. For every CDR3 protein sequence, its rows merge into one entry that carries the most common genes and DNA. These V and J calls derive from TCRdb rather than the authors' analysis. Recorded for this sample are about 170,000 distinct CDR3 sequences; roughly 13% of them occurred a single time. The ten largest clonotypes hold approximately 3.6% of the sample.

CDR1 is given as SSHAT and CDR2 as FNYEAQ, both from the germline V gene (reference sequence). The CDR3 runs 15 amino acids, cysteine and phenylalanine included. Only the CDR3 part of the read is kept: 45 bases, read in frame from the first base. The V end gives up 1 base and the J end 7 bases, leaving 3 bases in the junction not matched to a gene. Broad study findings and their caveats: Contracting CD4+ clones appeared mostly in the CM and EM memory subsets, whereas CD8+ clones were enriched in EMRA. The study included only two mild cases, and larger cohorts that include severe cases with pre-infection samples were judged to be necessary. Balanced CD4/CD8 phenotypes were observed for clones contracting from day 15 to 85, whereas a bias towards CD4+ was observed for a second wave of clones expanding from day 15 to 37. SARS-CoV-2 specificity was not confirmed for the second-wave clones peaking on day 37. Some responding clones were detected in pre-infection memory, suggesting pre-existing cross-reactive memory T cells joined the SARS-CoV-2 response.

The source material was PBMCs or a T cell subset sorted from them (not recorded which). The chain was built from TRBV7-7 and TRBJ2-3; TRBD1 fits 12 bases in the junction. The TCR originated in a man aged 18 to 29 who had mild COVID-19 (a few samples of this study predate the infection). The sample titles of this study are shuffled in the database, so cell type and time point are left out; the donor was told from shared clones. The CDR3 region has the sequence CASSLEGTGGHTQYF. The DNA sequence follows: TGTGCCAGCAGCTTAGAAGGGACAGGGGGCCATACGCAGTATTTT.